This T cell receptor (beta chain) was identified during a study of CD8+ T cells in alopecia areata. V lost 4 bases and J lost 3; bases outside the gene matches: 6. The germline gives CDR1 SGHRS, CDR2 YFSETQ. The CDR3 totals 15 residues. Extraction and reverse transcription of RNA yielded cDNA as the sequencing template. Only in-frame clones appear in the TCRdb table, and some are missing; sequencing was by immunoSEQ multiplex PCR. The table shows roughly 100,000 clones, with roughly 47% occurring only once. Specified treatment: oral pan-JAK inhibitor, 5-10 mg twice daily. The V gene is TRBV5-1, the J gene TRBJ2-1; 8 nucleotides match TRBD2. This sequence originates from a human donor with alopecia areata. Sample: CD8+ T cells sorted from blood, taken at week 24, from a patient treated with tofacitinib. DNA for the CDR3: TGCGCCAGCAGCGAGAATAGCGGGATCTACAATGAGCAGTTCTTC. Protein: CASSENSGIYNEQFF.